The entry below gives a single T cell receptor (beta chain) sequence along with its context. Sequencing used immunoSEQ multiplex PCR; TCRdb keeps in-frame clones, though not all of them. Of approximately 290,000 clones listed, around 87% are singletons. The source of the sample is a study of blood T cell repertoires in COVID-19. Background on the study: Samples of COVID-19 (acute and convalescent) were obtained from the United States, Italy and Spain.

Trimming removed 4 bases from V and 4 bases from J, with 17 bases in between. Germline V gene lookup returns CDR1 GTSNPN and CDR2 SVGIG (reference sequence). The CDR3 contains 15 residues. Recruitment covered 25 or so US areas and drew participants whose ages spanned roughly 18 to 100 years. Participant-reported clinical history was the basis for cohort assignment. This TCR was sampled from a woman under 30 with acute COVID-19. The sample taken for sequencing was PBMCs or T cells enriched from blood (not recorded which). The V call is TRBV30, the J call TRBJ1-5, with a tentative D call TRBD1 (5 bases). The CDR3 DNA reads TGTGCCTGGACACCAGACGACAGAGCTAATCAGCCCCAGCATTTT. Protein product: CAWTPDDRANQPQHF.